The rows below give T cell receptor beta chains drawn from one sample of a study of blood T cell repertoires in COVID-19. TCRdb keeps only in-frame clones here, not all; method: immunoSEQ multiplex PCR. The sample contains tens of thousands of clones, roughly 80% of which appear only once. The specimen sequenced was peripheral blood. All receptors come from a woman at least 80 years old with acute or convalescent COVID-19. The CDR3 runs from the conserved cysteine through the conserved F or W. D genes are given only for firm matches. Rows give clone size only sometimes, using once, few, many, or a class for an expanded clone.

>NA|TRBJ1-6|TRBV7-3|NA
TGTGCCAGCACCTCCGGGGGGGATAATTCACCCCTCCACTTT
CASTSGGDNSPLHF
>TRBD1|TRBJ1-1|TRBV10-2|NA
TGCGCCACCAGAGGGGGCTTTAACACTGAAGCTTTCTTT
CATRGGFNTEAFF
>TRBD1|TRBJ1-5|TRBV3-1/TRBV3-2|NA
TGTGCCAGCAGCCATTCCGACAGGGGATTCAATCAGCCCCAGCATTTT
CASSHSDRGFNQPQHF
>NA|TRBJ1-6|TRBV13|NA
TGTGCCAGCGCCCCTAAAGGGCCGGGGGGTGGATCACCCCTCCACTTT
CASAPKGPGGGSPLHF
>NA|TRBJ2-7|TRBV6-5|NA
TGTGCCAGCAGGGCGGGACAGTCCTCCTACGAGCAGTACTTC
CASRAGQSSYEQYF
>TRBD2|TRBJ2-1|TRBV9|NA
TGTGCCAGCAGCGTAGCCGCCCGGCGGGGGGTCGGCTCCTACAATGAGCAGTTCTTC
CASSVAARRGVGSYNEQFF
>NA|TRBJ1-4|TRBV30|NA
TGTGCCTGGAGAGACCCGGGACTGAGGAATGAAAAACTGTTTTTT
CAWRDPGLRNEKLFF
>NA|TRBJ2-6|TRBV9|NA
TGTGCCAGCAGCGTAGACAGTCCTGGGGCCAACGTCCTGACTTTC
CASSVDSPGANVLTF
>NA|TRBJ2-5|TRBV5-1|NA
TGCGCCAGCAGCTTGCAGCGCCCTGAGACGGAGACCCAGTACTTC
CASSLQRPETETQYF
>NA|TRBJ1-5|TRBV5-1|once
TGCGCCAGCAGCCCGGGTGTAGGGACACCTAATCAGCCCCAGCATTTT
CASSPGVGTPNQPQHF
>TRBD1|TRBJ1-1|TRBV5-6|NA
TGTGCCAGCAGCTTGCCAGGGGGCAACACTGAAGCTTTCTTT
CASSLPGGNTEAFF
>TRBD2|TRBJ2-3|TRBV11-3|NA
TGTGCCAGCAGCTTAGTCCCTAGCGGGGGGTCCGATACGCAGTATTTT
CASSLVPSGGSDTQYF
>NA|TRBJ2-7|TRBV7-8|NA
TGTGCCAGCAGCTTACGGGACATGCCCTACGAGCAGTACTTC
CASSLRDMPYEQYF
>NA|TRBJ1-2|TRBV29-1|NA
TGCAGCGTTGCCCAAGGAGCTAACTATGGCTACACCTTC
CSVAQGANYGYTF
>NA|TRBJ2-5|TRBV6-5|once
TGTGCCAGCAGCCGGCTGGGGGCGCCCCAAGAGACCCAGTACTTC
CASSRLGAPQETQYF
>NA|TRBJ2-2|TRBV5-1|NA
TGCGCCAGCAGCTTGGGTCTAGCATCGAACACCGGGGAGCTGTTTTTT
CASSLGLASNTGELFF
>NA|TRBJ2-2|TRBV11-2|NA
TGTGCCAGCAGCGTCGACAGGAACACCGGGGAGCTGTTTTTT
CASSVDRNTGELFF
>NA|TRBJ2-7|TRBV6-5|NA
TGTGCCAGCAGTTACTCGGGCAGGGGTAGAGCCTACGAGCAGTACTTC
CASSYSGRGRAYEQYF
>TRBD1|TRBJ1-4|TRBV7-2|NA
TGTGCCAGCAGCCCGGGACAGGGGTATGAAAAACTGTTTTTT
CASSPGQGYEKLFF
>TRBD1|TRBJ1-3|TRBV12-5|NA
TGTGCTAGTGGCGAACCCTTCCGGGACAGGGCTGGAAACACCATATATTTT
CASGEPFRDRAGNTIYF
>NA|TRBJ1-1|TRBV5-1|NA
TGCGCCAGCAGCTTGCGCAGTCGGGATGCTGAAGCTTTCTTT
CASSLRSRDAEAFF
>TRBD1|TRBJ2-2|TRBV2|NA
TGTGCCAGCAGGACAGGGGGCACCGGGGAGCTGTTTTTT
CASRTGGTGELFF
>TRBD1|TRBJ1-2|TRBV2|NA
TGTGCCAGCAGGACGGACAGGACTAACTATGGCTACACCTTC
CASRTDRTNYGYTF
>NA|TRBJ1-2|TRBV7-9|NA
TGTGCCAGCAGCCCGCTCGGGGTCTATGGCTACACCTTC
CASSPLGVYGYTF
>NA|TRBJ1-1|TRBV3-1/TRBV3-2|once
TGTGCCAGCAGTCAGAACACTGAAGCTTTCTTT
CASSQNTEAFF
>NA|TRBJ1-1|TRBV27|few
TGTGCCAGCAGCCCCGGGGGGGTCACTGAAGCTTTCTTT
CASSPGGVTEAFF
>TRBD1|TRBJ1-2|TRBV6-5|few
TGTGCCAGCAGTTACTCGCGGGACAGGGAAGGCTACACCTTC
CASSYSRDREGYTF
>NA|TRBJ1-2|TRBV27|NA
TGTGCCAGCAGTTCCCTCACTAAACAGGGCTACTATGGCTACACCTTC
CASSSLTKQGYYGYTF
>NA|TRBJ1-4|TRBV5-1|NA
TGCGCCAGCAGCTTACAGGGAGCAACTAATGAAAAACTGTTTTTT
CASSLQGATNEKLFF
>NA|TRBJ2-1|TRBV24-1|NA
TGTGCCACCAGTGATGTACTAGCTCAAGTCAATGAGCAGTTCTTC
CATSDVLAQVNEQFF
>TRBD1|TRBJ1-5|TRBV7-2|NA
TGTGCCAGCAGCTCAGGGGACAGTCCCAATCAGCCCCAGCATTTT
CASSSGDSPNQPQHF
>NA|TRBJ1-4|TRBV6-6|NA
TGTGCCAGTTACAGGGTTAATGAAAAACTGTTTTTT
CASYRVNEKLFF
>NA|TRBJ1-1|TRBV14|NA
TGTGCCAGCAGCCAATCCAGTAACACTGAAGCTTTCTTT
CASSQSSNTEAFF
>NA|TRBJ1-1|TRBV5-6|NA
TGTGCCAGCAGCTCGGTACAGGGTTCTGAAGCTTTCTTT
CASSSVQGSEAFF
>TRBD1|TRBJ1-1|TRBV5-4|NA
TGTGCCGTTCAGGGGGATGGGGGGCGGAACACTGAAGCTTTCTTT
CAVQGDGGRNTEAFF